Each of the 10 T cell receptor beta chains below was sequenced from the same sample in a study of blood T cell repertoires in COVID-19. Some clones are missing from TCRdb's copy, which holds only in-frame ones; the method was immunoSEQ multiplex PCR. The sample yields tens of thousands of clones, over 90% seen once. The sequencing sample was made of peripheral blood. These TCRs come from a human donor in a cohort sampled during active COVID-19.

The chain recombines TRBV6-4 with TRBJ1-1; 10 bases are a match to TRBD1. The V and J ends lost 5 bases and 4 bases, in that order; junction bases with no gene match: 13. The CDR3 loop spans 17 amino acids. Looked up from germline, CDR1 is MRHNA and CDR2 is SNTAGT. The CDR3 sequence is CASSLFPGTGAVTEAFF. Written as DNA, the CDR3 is TGTGCCAGCAGTCTATTTCCCGGGACAGGGGCGGTCACTGAAGCTTTCTTT.

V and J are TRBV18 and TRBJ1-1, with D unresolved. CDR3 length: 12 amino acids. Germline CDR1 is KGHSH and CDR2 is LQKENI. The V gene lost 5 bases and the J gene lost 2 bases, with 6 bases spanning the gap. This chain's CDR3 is CASSRHNTEAFF. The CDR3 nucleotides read TGTGCCAGCTCAAGACACAACACTGAAGCTTTCTTT.

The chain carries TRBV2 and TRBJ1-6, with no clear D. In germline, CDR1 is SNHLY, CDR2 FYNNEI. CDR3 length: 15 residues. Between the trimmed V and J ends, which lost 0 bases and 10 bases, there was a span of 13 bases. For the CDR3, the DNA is TGTGCCAGCAGTGAAGCCGCGGCCAGTAGCTCACCCCTCCACTTT. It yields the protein CASSEAAASSSPLHF.

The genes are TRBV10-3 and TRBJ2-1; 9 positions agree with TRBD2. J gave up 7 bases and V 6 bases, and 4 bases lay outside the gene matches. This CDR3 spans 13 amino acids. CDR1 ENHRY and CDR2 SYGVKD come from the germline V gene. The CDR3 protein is CAIRGTSPNEQFF. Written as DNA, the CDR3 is TGTGCCATCAGGGGGACTAGCCCGAATGAGCAGTTCTTC.

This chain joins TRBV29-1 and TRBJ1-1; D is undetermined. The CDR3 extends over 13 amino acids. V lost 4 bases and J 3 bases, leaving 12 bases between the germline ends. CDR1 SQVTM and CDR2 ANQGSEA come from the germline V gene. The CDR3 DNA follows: TGCAGCGTTGTAGTAGCACGGGACACTGAAGCTTTCTTT. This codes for CSVVVARDTEAFF.

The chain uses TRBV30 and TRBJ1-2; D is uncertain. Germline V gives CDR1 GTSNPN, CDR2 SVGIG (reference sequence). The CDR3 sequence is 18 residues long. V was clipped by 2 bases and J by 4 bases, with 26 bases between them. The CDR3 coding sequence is TGTGCCTGGAGTAAGTGTTTTGGCTCCCCTCACCCTAGCTATGGCTACACCTTC. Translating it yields CAWSKCFGSPHPSYGYTF.

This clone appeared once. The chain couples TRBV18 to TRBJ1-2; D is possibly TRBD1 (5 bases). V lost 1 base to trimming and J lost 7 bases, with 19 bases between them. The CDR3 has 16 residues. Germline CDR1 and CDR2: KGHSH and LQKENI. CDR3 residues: CASSPQRQETGGGYTF. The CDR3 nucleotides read TGTGCCAGCTCACCACAGCGCCAGGAAACAGGTGGTGGCTACACCTTC.

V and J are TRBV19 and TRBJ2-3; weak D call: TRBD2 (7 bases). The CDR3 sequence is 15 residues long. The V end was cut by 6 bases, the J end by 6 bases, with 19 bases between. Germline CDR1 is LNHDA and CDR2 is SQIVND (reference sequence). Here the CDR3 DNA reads TGTGCCAGTAGCAACCGCGGGGGCCCTGGGGATACGCAGTATTTT. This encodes CASSNRGGPGDTQYF.

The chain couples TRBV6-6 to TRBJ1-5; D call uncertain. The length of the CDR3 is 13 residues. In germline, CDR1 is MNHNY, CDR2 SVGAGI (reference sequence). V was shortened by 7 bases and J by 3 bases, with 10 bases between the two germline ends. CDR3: CASTPGDNQPQHF. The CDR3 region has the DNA TGTGCCAGCACCCCGGGAGACAATCAGCCCCAGCATTTT.

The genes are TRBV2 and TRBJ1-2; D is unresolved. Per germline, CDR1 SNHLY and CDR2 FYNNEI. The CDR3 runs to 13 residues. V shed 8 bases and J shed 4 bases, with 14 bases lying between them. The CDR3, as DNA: TGTGCCAGCCTCGTACTGCACAGCTATGGCTACACCTTC. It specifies CASLVLHSYGYTF. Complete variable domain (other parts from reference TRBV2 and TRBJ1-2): EPEVTQTPSHQVTQMGQEVILRCVPISNHLYFYWYRQILGQKVEFLVSFYNNEISEKSEIFDDQFSVERPDGSNFTLKIRSTKLEDSAMYFCASLVLHSYGYTFGSGTRLTVV.